This TCR beta chain was documented in a study of identical twins (dated by TCRdb to between 2015 and 2016). In terms of the full investigation: To test whether fetal clonotypes persist, this study deep-sequenced TCR alpha and beta repertoires from monozygotic twins, from unrelated adults of various ages, and from cord blood. To rule out contamination, the twin experiments were replicated at different times with different library preparation protocols. General findings and caveats noted by the study authors: Because the same donors could not be followed over many years, the conclusions depended on cross-sectional statistical analysis. Abundant cord blood beta clonotypes had fewer insertions, young adult naive repertoires showed a similar but weaker trend, and memory repertoires showed no such trend. Invariant T cells such as MAIT and iNKT could partly confound zero-insertion analyses, although diverse VJ usage argued against such confounding for most clonotypes. The excess sharing between twins in beta out-of-frame sequences was weaker because fewer shared sequences reduced the signal-to-noise ratio. In monozygotic twins, recombination models systematically underestimated out-of-frame TCR alpha sharing, but the models matched the sharing seen between unrelated individuals. Compared with coincidental sharing between unrelated individuals, an excess of low generation-probability sequences was observed among out-of-frame TCR alpha sequences shared between twins.

The CDR3 measures 14 amino acids from cysteine to phenylalanine. Just the 42-base CDR3 DNA is kept, in frame starting at base 1. CDR1 and CDR2 were assigned from the germline V gene as ENHRY and SYGVKD. Deletion took 6 bases off V and 0 bases off J, with a span of 9 bases between the germline ends. This clonotype was detected a few times. The target of this receptor is not known. Base-call qualities are not available, and no considerably larger clone is one nucleotide away. To prepare the library, 5' RACE was applied. Sequencing used an Illumina HiSeq 2000. Template switching introduced a universal primer binding site; the final cDNA contained a unique molecular identifier, enabling accurate counting of TCR cDNA molecules. Specific primers in the conserved constant-segment region were used to synthesize first-strand cDNA for the TCR alpha and beta chains. To control for contamination, every cDNA library was double barcoded, receiving both a SMART-Mk sample barcode and Illumina barcodes. TruSeq adapter sequences and Illumina sample barcodes were added in two successive PCR steps. The Illumina HiSeq platform was used with custom primers to sequence TCR alpha and beta cDNA libraries. Per the original workflow: Raw reads were processed with MiGEC to extract unique molecular identifiers, and MiXCR was used to determine CDR3 positions. For each individual, recombination models were inferred using an EM algorithm with the repgenHMM and IGoR tools. The tcR package in R was used for shared clonotype analysis, with sharing normalized by the product of cloneset sizes. To study raw recombination free of thymic and clonal selection effects, out-of-frame nonproductive sequences were analyzed. The raw public data were reprocessed by TCRdb itself: fastp quality trimming at Q25, MiXCR clonotype calling, in-frame beta chains only. Each CDR3 protein gets just one entry, which takes the most common genes and DNA from the rows behind it. TCRdb assigned the V and J calls; the authors' analysis was not used. The sample table records 500,000 to 550,000 distinct CDR3 sequences; 20% to 25% of these occur just once. Jointly, the top ten make up around 0.9% of the sample.

All donors were healthy Caucasians. The twin cohort comprised three pairs of female monozygotic twins, all aged roughly 18 to 29 years. CD4+ and CD8+ T cell populations were isolated with positive isolation kits from Invitrogen. This sample also belongs to another study, concerning T cells expressing NK-cell markers. The second paper further reports: About eight donors provided sorted CD3+CD56+NKG2C+, CD3+CD56+NKG2C- and CD3+CD56-NKG2C+ T-cell subsets, whose TCR beta-chain repertoires were profiled. Seven of the eight sequenced donors were HCMV-seropositive and one was HCMV-seronegative. In several experiments an anti-gammadeltaTCR antibody was added to restrict sorting to alphabetaTCR-expressing T cells. In six donors, the dominant CD3+CD56+NKG2C+ clonotypes were among the top 10 CD8+ clonotypes and accounted for about 1.0-8% of CD8+ T cells. Those dominant clonotypes were again the most abundant among CD3+CD56-NKG2C+ cells in a handful of donors, at about 28.3-65%. Whether the expanded NKG2C-expressing T cell clones were specific for HCMV antigens remained unclear. The study sequenced eight donors, all healthy volunteers chosen at random: three men and five women. To determine HCMV serostatus, a commercial ELISA kit was used to detect HCMV-specific IgG in serum. MIGEC was used to demultiplex reads and group the reads by UMI, and MiTCR was used to assemble and quantify clonotypes. To remove erroneous sequences, TCR cDNA sequences were retained only when supported by two or more reads. The tcR package was used for downstream repertoire analysis, and clonotypes were matched between fractions using CDR3 nucleotide sequence together with V segment. VDJmatch was used to annotate antigen specificity against VDJdb, with one amino acid substitution in CDR3 permitted.

This receptor chain uses TRBV10-3 and TRBJ1-5, with TRBD1 perhaps the D gene, on 5 matching bases. The receptor comes from a woman between 18 and 30 years old in good health. Sequenced sample: CD4+ T cells sorted from blood. Read as DNA, the sequence is TGTGCCATCAGCGAGGGACTTAGCAATCAGCCCCAGCATTTT. The translation is CAISEGLSNQPQHF.